This T cell receptor (beta chain) was found in a study of T cell responses to AZD1222 COVID-19 vaccine. The CDR3 consists of 12 residues. CDR1 SGHNT and CDR2 YYREEE come from the germline V gene (reference sequence). Using immunoSEQ multiplex PCR, the repertoire was profiled, and TCRdb retains in-frame clones only, with some absent. The sample has around 200,000 clones, around 88% seen once; the top ten hold about 8%. About this clone: The junction departs from the called germline gene at one end, perhaps through a read error.

The sequence was obtained from an adult in good health. The chain uses TRBV5-4 and TRBJ1-2; TRBD1 matches at 8 bases. This specimen was peripheral blood, taken on day 0 of AZD1222 vaccination. The CDR3 DNA is TGTGCCAGCAGCCCGCCAGGACAGGGCCCAATCTTC. Its translation is CASSPPGQGPIF.